This T cell receptor (beta chain) appears in the sequencing data of a study of early T cells in non-severe SARS-CoV-2 infection. Study-level points and caveats: Missing private and CD4 specificities, VDJdb matching favored anti-spike CD8 responses.

Unique molecular identifiers were attached to individual cDNA molecules. TCRdb re-derived calls from the 5' RACE reads in MiXCR, one entry per CDR3 protein. The profile shows approximately 66,000 distinct CDR3 sequences, around 14% of them singletons. Trimming shortened V by 4 bases and J by 2 bases, and 12 bases separated the two germline ends. This CDR3 comprises 15 residues. Germline CDR1 and CDR2: LGHDT and YNNKEL (reference sequence). This clonotype has only a few counts. What it binds is unknown. V usage is TRBV3-1 and J usage is TRBJ2-4; unclear D gene. Sample: whole blood. This receptor was identified in an adult who was a healthcare worker with PCR-confirmed SARS-CoV-2 infection or an uninfected control (not recorded which). The CDR3 sequence: CASSPGIGPKNIQYF. The CDR3 region has the DNA TGTGCCAGCAGCCCGGGCATAGGACCCAAAAACATTCAGTACTTC.